These 8 T cell receptor beta chains were sequenced from one sample in a study of technical replicates of blood from a few donors. The data were produced by immunoSEQ multiplex PCR, yet TCRdb's version contains in-frame clones alone and is incomplete. The sample comprises some 71,000 clones, approximately 96% of which are singletons, and around 0.18% rests with the top ten. Input material: T cells isolated from PBMCs. The receptors were gathered from a human donor in good health.

This sequence joins TRBV6-1 and TRBJ1-2; D ambiguous. V was clipped by 9 bases and J by 7 bases, with 21 bases between them. Germline CDR1 and CDR2: MNHNS and SASEGT. The CDR3 runs to 14 residues. The CDR3 loop reads CASAPSRGYGGYTF. CDR3 DNA sequence: TGTGCCAGTGCTCCTTCCAGAGGGTACGGTGGCTACACCTTC.

J is TRBJ2-6 and V is TRBV2, with a weak D call TRBD1 (6 bases). Germline CDR1 and CDR2: SNHLY and FYNNEI. The CDR3 sequence is 17 residues long. Trimming removed 6 bases at V and 1 base at J, with 16 bases between. The CDR3 nucleotides are TGTGCCAGCAGGTCTCGACAGGCGGATTCTGGGGCCAACGTCCTGACTTTC. Its protein product is CASRSRQADSGANVLTF. Filled out from reference TRBV2 and TRBJ2-6, the complete variable domain reads EPEVTQTPSHQVTQMGQEVILRCVPISNHLYFYWYRQILGQKVEFLVSFYNNEISEKSEIFDDQFSVERPDGSNFTLKIRSTKLEDSAMYFCASRSRQADSGANVLTFGAGSRLTVL.

The chain recombines TRBV28 with TRBJ1-4; D remains ambiguous. Germline CDR1 reads MDHEN; CDR2 reads SYDVKM. This CDR3 region has 17 residues. Trimming cost V 3 bases and J 2 bases, with 16 bases left between them. The CDR3 sequence is CASSLRPNGGTNEKLFF. The CDR3 DNA sequence: TGTGCCAGCAGTTTGAGGCCTAACGGCGGGACTAATGAAAAACTGTTTTTT.

The chain carries TRBV4-2 and TRBJ2-7; 11 positions agree with TRBD1. The V gene's germline CDR1 is LGHNA and CDR2 YNFKEQ. The CDR3 is made up of 16 amino acids. The ends lost 2 bases at V and 3 bases at J; junction bases unmatched: 6. The CDR3 loop is CASSQQTGTGGYEQYF. Here the CDR3 DNA reads TGTGCCAGCAGCCAACAAACCGGGACAGGGGGCTACGAGCAGTACTTC.

In its sample, this clone was seen once. V usage is TRBV23-1 and J usage is TRBJ1-1, with D tentatively TRBD1 (6 bases). TRBV23-1 is an open reading frame whose function is uncertain. Deletions cut 6 bases from V and 1 base from J, with 12 bases between. This CDR3 comprises 14 residues. CDR3 bases: TGCGCCAGCAGCACAACAGGGTCGAACACTGAAGCTTTCTTT. It specifies CASSTTGSNTEAFF.

The genes are TRBV5-8 and TRBJ1-2; 9 bases are shared with TRBD1. Germline-derived CDR1 and CDR2 are SGHTS and YDEGEE. The J segment lost 4 bases and the V segment lost 4 bases, leaving 8 bases of the junction unmatched. The CDR3 length is 15 residues. The CDR3 sequence: CASSTAGTGLYGYTF. CDR3 nucleotides: TGTGCCAGCAGCACGGCCGGGACAGGGCTCTATGGCTACACCTTC.

V is TRBV12-5 and J is TRBJ1-2; D uncertain. Germline CDR1 LGHNT, CDR2 FRNRAP. This CDR3 is built from 16 residues. The V end lost 0 bases, the J end lost 3 bases, and 14 bases lay between the germline ends. The CDR3 coding sequence is TGTGCTAGTGGTTTGGTTTTAGGCGCAGGCTACTATGGCTACACCTTC. Its protein product is CASGLVLGAGYYGYTF.

The V call is TRBV7-9, the J call TRBJ2-5; 7 bases are a match to TRBD2. The CDR3 loop spans 19 amino acids. The germline V gene encodes CDR1 SEHNR and CDR2 FQNEAQ (reference sequence). The ends lost 4 bases at V and 4 bases at J; junction bases unmatched: 21. CDR3 DNA sequence: TGTGCCAGCAGCTGGACCGGATTCAAACGGGCGGGAGTATCAGAGACCCAGTACTTC. Translating gives CASSWTGFKRAGVSETQYF. Variable domain in full (rest from reference TRBV7-9 and TRBJ2-5): DTGVSQNPRHKITKRGQNVTFRCDPISEHNRLYWYRQTLGQGPEFLTYFQNEAQLEKSRLLSDRFSAERPKGSFSTLEIQRTEQGDSAMYLCASSWTGFKRAGVSETQYFGPGTRLLVL.